What follows are 6 T cell receptor beta chains derived from one specimen sequenced in a study of Graves' ophthalmopathy and Graves' hyperthyroidism. Amplification from RNA transcripts yielded the TCR beta CDR3 regions. RT-PCR in the first round used HTBI primers; a second-round multiplex PCR followed. TCRdb re-called the multiplex PCR reads through MiXCR, storing one row per CDR3 protein. The table shows approximately 1.2 million distinct CDR3 sequences, with about 38% occurring only once. Sequencing input: peripheral blood or thyroid tissue (not recorded which). The receptors derive from an adult man with Graves' hyperthyroidism.

The chain couples TRBV29-1 to TRBJ2-7, with D perhaps matching TRBD1 (6 bases). Trimming removed 8 bases at V and 3 bases at J, with 14 bases between. Germline-derived CDR1 and CDR2 are SQVTM and ANQGSEA. This CDR3 has 12 residues. CDR3 DNA: TGCAGCTCGACAGGTGGGGTCTACGAGCAGTACTTC. Its translation: CSSTGGVYEQYF.

The V and J genes are TRBV7-2 and TRBJ2-5; TRBD1 is a possible D gene (6 bases). V lost 3 bases and J 0 bases, leaving 14 bases between the germline ends. This CDR3 contains 16 residues. The V gene's germline CDR1 is SGHTA and CDR2 FQGNSA. The CDR3 DNA is TGTGCCAGCAGCTTTTACACAGGGATGTACCAAGAGACCCAGTACTTC. Translation gives CASSFYTGMYQETQYF.

Many counts were recorded for this clonotype. The rearrangement links TRBV7-2 to TRBJ2-2, with no clear D. The CDR3 is made up of 12 amino acids. Trimming removed 5 bases from V and 7 bases from J, with 8 bases in between. Germline V gene lookup returns CDR1 SGHTA and CDR2 FQGNSA. In nucleotides, the CDR3 is TGTGCCAGCAGCCCGCCTAACGGGGAGCTGTTTTTT. It yields the protein CASSPPNGELFF.

This clonotype was counted a few times. The chain employs TRBV20-1 and TRBJ2-7, with 10 bases matching TRBD1. Germline CDR1 reads DFQATT; CDR2 reads SNEGSKA (reference sequence). The CDR3 consists of 14 residues. The J segment lost 4 bases and the V segment lost 2 bases, leaving 5 bases of the junction unmatched. CDR3 sequence: CSARQDRGGYEQYF. CDR3 bases: TGCAGTGCTAGACAGGACAGGGGGGGTTACGAGCAGTACTTC.

On this clonotype: A much larger clone differs by one base, so this may be a read error. The genes are TRBV9 and TRBJ1-1; D gene ambiguous. This CDR3 is 17 amino acids long. Germline V gives CDR1 SGDLS, CDR2 YYNGEE. The CDR3 nucleotides are TGTGCCAGCAGCGTAGACCCTCTACTCGGTGTGAACACTGAAACTTTCTTT. Translating gives CASSVDPLLGVNTETFF.

This clonotype was seen many times. The CDR3 protein is CASSYTSRTGRDYGYTF. CDR3 nucleotides: TGCGCCAGCAGTTATACCTCTCGGACAGGGAGGGACTATGGCTACACCTTC. The J gene is TRBJ1-2, the V gene TRBV5-1; 8 bases are a match to TRBD1. The junction had 15 bases not matched to a gene; V was cut back by 5 bases and J by 3 bases. Germline assignment: CDR1 SGHRS and CDR2 YFSETQ. The CDR3 consists of 17 residues.